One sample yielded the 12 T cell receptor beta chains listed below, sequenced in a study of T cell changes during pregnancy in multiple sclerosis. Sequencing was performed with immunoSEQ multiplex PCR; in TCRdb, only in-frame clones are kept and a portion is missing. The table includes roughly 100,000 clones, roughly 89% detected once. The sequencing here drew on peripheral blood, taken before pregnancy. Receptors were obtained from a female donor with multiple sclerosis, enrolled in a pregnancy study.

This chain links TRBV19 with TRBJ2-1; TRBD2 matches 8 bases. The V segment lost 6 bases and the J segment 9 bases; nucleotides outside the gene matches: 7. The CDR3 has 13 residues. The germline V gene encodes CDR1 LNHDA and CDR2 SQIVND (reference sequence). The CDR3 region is CASSIGTSSEQFF. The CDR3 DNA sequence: TGTGCCAGTAGCATCGGGACTAGTTCTGAGCAGTTCTTC.

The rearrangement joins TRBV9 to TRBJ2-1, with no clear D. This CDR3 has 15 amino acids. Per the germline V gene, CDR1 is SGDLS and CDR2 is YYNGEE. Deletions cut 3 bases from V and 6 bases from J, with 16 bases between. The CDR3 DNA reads TGTGCCAGCAGCGGCTCTCTCATGCGAGGCAATGAGCAGTTCTTC. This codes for CASSGSLMRGNEQFF.

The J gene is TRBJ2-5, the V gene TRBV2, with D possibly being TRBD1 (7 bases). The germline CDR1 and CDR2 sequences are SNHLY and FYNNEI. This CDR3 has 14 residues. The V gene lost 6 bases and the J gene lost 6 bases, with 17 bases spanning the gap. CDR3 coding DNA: TGTGCCAGCAGCGCCGCCAGGGGGGCGAAGACCCAGTACTTC. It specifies CASSAARGAKTQYF. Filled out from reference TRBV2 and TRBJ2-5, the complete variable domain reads EPEVTQTPSHQVTQMGQEVILRCVPISNHLYFYWYRQILGQKVEFLVSFYNNEISEKSEIFDDQFSVERPDGSNFTLKIRSTKLEDSAMYFCASSAARGAKTQYFGPGTRLLVL.

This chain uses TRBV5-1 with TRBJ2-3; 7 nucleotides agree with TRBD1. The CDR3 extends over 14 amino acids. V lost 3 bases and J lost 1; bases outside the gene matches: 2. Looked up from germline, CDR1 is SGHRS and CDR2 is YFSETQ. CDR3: CASSSDRGTDTQYF. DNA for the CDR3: TGCGCCAGCAGCTCCGACAGGGGCACAGATACGCAGTATTTT.

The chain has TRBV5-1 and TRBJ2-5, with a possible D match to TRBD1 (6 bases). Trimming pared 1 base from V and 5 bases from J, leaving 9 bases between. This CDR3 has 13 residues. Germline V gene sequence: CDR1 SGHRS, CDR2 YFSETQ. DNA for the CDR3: TGCGCCAGCAGCTTGCAGGGGCTGGAGACCCAGTACTTC. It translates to CASSLQGLETQYF.

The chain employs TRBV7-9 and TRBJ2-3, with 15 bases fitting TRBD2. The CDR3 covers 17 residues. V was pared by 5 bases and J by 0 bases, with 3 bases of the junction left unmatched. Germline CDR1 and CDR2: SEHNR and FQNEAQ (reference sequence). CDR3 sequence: CASSRTSGRASTDTQYF. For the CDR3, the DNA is TGTGCCAGCAGCCGGACTAGCGGGAGGGCTAGCACAGATACGCAGTATTTT.

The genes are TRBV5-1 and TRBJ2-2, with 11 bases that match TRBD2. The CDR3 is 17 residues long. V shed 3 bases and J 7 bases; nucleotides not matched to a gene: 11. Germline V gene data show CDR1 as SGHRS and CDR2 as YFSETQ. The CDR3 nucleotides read TGCGCCAGCAGCTCCCTATTAGCGGGAGGGCCAAGCGGGGAGCTGTTTTTT. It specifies CASSSLLAGGPSGELFF.

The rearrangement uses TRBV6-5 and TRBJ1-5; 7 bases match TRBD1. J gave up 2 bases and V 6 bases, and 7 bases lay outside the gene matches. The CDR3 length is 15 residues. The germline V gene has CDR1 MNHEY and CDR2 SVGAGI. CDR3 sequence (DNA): TGTGCCAGCAGCTTACAGGGGAGGCGCAATCAGCCCCAGCATTTT. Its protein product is CASSLQGRRNQPQHF.

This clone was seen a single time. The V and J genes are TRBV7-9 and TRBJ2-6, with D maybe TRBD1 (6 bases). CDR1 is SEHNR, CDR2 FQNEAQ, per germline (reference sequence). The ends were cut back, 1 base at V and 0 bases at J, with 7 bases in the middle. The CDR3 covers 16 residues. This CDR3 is CASSLDRVSGANVLTF. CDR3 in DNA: TGTGCCAGCAGCTTAGACAGGGTCTCTGGGGCCAACGTCCTGACTTTC.

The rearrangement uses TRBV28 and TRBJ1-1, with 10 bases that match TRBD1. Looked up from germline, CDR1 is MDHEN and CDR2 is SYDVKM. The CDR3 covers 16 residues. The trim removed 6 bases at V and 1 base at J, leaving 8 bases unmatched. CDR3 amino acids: CASRNRDRGSNTEAFF. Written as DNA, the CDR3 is TGTGCCAGCAGAAATCGGGACAGGGGTTCGAACACTGAAGCTTTCTTT.

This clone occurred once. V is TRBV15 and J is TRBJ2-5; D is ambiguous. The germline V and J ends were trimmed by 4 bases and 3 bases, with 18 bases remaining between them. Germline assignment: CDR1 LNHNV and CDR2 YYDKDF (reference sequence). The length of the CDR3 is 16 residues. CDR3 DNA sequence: TGTGCCACCAGCACCTATCTCTGGAACAGAGAAGAGACCCAGTACTTC. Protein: CATSTYLWNREETQYF.

CDR3 nucleotides: TGTGCCAGCTCCGGGGACACAGATACGCAGTATTTT. This gives the protein CASSGDTDTQYF. The genes are TRBV2 and TRBJ2-3; TRBD2 might be the D (5 bases). Trimming left V 8 bases short and J 2 bases short, with 8 bases between. This CDR3 has 12 amino acids. The germline gives CDR1 SNHLY, CDR2 FYNNEI.